Presented here are 23 T cell receptor beta chains from one specimen sequenced in a study of T cells in Graves' hyperthyroidism and ophthalmopathy. Amplification yielded TCR beta CDR3 regions, with RNA transcripts as the source. The HTBI primer set served for first-round RT-PCR of the TCR CDR3. Using its own MiXCR run on the multiplex PCR reads, TCRdb lists one record per CDR3 protein. The data show approximately 700,000 distinct CDR3 sequences, 45% seen once. Sequenced material: peripheral blood or thyroid tissue (not recorded which). All receptors derive from an adult man with Graves' disease, either hyperthyroidism or ophthalmopathy (not recorded which).

The chain joins TRBV12-3 or TRBV12-4 to TRBJ1-2; D might be TRBD1 (6 bases). The V end lost 0 bases, the J end lost 11 bases, and 13 bases lay between the germline ends. CDR3 length equals 13 residues. For the CDR3, the DNA is TGTGCCAGCAGTTTAGCGTTAGGGGACAAATACACCTTC. Protein product: CASSLALGDKYTF.

This chain links TRBV25-1 with TRBJ1-2; perhaps TRBD1 as D (5 bases). The CDR3 length is 11 residues. Germline assignment: CDR1 MGHDK and CDR2 SYGVNS. V lost 6 bases and J lost 8, with 10 bases in between. For the CDR3, the DNA is TGTGCCAGCAGGGACAATAGGGGCTACACCTTC. Protein sequence: CASRDNRGYTF.

The chain uses TRBV25-1 and TRBJ1-2; D not resolved. This CDR3 spans 11 amino acids. The germline CDR1 and CDR2 sequences are MGHDK and SYGVNS. As DNA, the CDR3 is TGTGCAGCGGTAACTAACTATGGCTACACCTTC. The encoded protein is CAAVTNYGYTF.

J is TRBJ2-5 and V is TRBV2, with TRBD1 as a possible D gene (6 bases). CDR3 size: 13 residues. Trimming took off 6 bases at V and 11 bases at J, with 19 bases between the two ends. The germline CDR1 and CDR2 sequences are SNHLY and FYNNEI. As DNA, the CDR3 is TGTGCCAGCAGGGCCAGCACAGGGTTATTGCAGTACTTC. Protein sequence: CASRASTGLLQYF. Full variable domain (rest looked up from reference TRBV2 and TRBJ2-5): EPEVTQTPSHQVTQMGQEVILRCVPISNHLYFYWYRQILGQKVEFLVSFYNNEISEKSEIFDDQFSVERPDGSNFTLKIRSTKLEDSAMYFCASRASTGLLQYFGPGTRLLVL.

This clonotype appeared a few times. The chain employs TRBV5-1 and TRBJ1-1; 10 bases agree with TRBD1. The V segment lost 0 bases and the J segment 4 bases; nucleotides outside the gene matches: 12. Looked up from germline, CDR1 is SGHRS and CDR2 is YFSETQ. The CDR3 extends over 18 amino acids. The DNA for the CDR3 is TGCGCCAGCAGCTTGGGGCCGGGACAGGGGATGTTTGGCACTGAAGCTTTCTTT. Translated: CASSLGPGQGMFGTEAFF.

This chain links TRBV29-1 with TRBJ1-2; D uncertain. The CDR3 loop spans 12 amino acids. Germline V gene data show CDR1 as SQVTM and CDR2 as ANQGSEA. Trimming shortened V by 0 bases and J by 7 bases, and 9 bases separated the two germline ends. CDR3 sequence reads: CSVEEGGGGYTF. The CDR3 bases are TGCAGCGTTGAAGAGGGTGGAGGTGGCTACACCTTC.

The chain links TRBV28 to TRBJ1-2; TRBD1 matches at 8 bases. CDR3 length: 14 amino acids. Germline V gene sequence: CDR1 MDHEN, CDR2 SYDVKM. The ends lost 8 bases at V and 4 bases at J; junction bases unmatched: 9. CDR3 DNA sequence: TGTGCCAGCCAAGGACAGGGACGGTCCTATGGCTACACCTTC. Encoded protein: CASQGQGRSYGYTF.

The rearrangement links TRBV5-6 to TRBJ1-5; unclear D gene. There are 15 residues in the CDR3. CDR1 and CDR2 (germline): SGHDT, YYEEEE. With 4 bases removed from V and 2 bases from J, the gap between germline ends came to 13 bases. The CDR3 sequence: CASSIGVQGNQPQHF. The CDR3 nucleotides read TGTGCCAGCAGCATAGGAGTGCAGGGCAATCAGCCCCAGCATTTT.

This clonotype was detected many times. The genes are TRBV7-9 and TRBJ2-7; D may correspond to TRBD1 or TRBD2 (6 bases each). Trimming shortened V by 2 bases and J by 10 bases, and 24 bases separated the two germline ends. Looked up from germline, CDR1 is SEHNR and CDR2 is FQNEAQ (reference sequence). This CDR3 is 16 amino acids long. The CDR3 DNA is TGTGCCAGCAGCTTACCAGGACAGCGCTGGGACTCCTGCCAGTACTTC. It codes for CASSLPGQRWDSCQYF.

The chain uses TRBV5-5 and TRBJ1-1; the D gene is possibly TRBD1 (5 bases). Per germline, CDR1 SGHKS and CDR2 YYEKEE (reference sequence). The CDR3 has 15 amino acids. Between the trimmed V and J ends, which lost 4 bases and 6 bases, there was a span of 19 bases. The CDR3 here is CASSGIGEKGSEAFF. The CDR3 DNA reads TGTGCCAGCAGCGGCATAGGGGAAAAGGGATCTGAAGCTTTCTTT.

The gene calls are TRBV2 and TRBJ2-7; 9 positions agree with TRBD1. This CDR3 comprises 14 residues. Germline V gives CDR1 SNHLY, CDR2 FYNNEI. V was clipped by 3 bases and J by 6 bases; unmatched bases: 6. The CDR3 loop is CASSDRTGDFEQYF. The CDR3 DNA follows: TGTGCCAGCAGTGACAGGACAGGGGATTTCGAGCAGTACTTC.

This chain joins TRBV20-1 and TRBJ2-7; D may be TRBD1 or TRBD2 (5 bases each). The V gene lost 6 bases and the J gene lost 4 bases, with 16 bases spanning the gap. Germline V gene lookup returns CDR1 DFQATT and CDR2 SNEGSKA (reference sequence). This CDR3 spans 13 amino acids. The CDR3 sequence: CSATRDATYEQYF. CDR3 sequence (DNA): TGCAGTGCGACCCGGGACGCGACTTACGAGCAGTACTTC.

Note on this clonotype: A much larger clone differs from this one at a single base, so this may be a read error. V usage is TRBV29-1 and J usage is TRBJ2-7, with a possible D match to TRBD1 (6 bases). Per the germline V gene, CDR1 is SQVTM and CDR2 is ANQGSEA. The CDR3 runs to 14 residues. The CDR3 spells CSVEDEGQSYGQYF. CDR3 bases: TGCAGCGTTGAAGATGAGGGACAAAGCTACGGGCAGTACTTC.

The J gene is TRBJ1-3, the V gene TRBV2, with D maybe TRBD1 (5 bases). The germline V gene has CDR1 SNHLY and CDR2 FYNNEI. The CDR3 runs 15 residues. Trimming left V 6 bases short and J 8 bases short, with 20 bases between. The CDR3 region has the DNA TGTGCCAGCAGGACGGACACTGACTATGGCTACACCATATATTTT. This translates into CASRTDTDYGYTIYF.

This clonotype was found many times. CDR3 amino acids: CASSPQGTYYGYTF. CDR3 in DNA: TGTGCCAGCAGCCCACAGGGAACCTACTATGGCTACACCTTC. This chain links TRBV11-2 with TRBJ1-2, with D possibly matching TRBD1 (6 bases). Per the germline V gene, CDR1 is SGHAT and CDR2 is FQNNGV. With 5 bases removed from V and 3 bases from J, the gap between germline ends came to 13 bases. CDR3 length: 14 amino acids.

The rearrangement joins TRBV24-1 to TRBJ1-5, with 9 nucleotides matching TRBD1. The CDR3 sequence is 15 residues long. The J segment lost 5 bases and the V segment lost 11 bases, leaving 12 bases of the junction unmatched. The V gene's germline CDR1 is KGHDR and CDR2 SFDVKD. CDR3 sequence: CASSSTGGSDQPQHF. The CDR3 region has the DNA TGTGCCAGCAGCTCGACAGGGGGATCGGATCAGCCCCAGCATTTT.

The chain uses TRBV6-1 and TRBJ1-2, with 7 bases fitting TRBD1. Trimming cost V 6 bases and J 12 bases; bases outside gene matches: 13. The CDR3 runs to 13 residues. The V gene's germline CDR1 is MNHNS and CDR2 SASEGT. As DNA, the CDR3 is TGTGCCAGCAGCCCGGCCAGGGGGTCTGGAAACACCTTC. Translation: CASSPARGSGNTF.

This clonotype has just a few counts. The J gene is TRBJ2-7, the V gene TRBV6-5; D might be TRBD1 (5 bases). Germline V gene data show CDR1 as MNHEY and CDR2 as SVGAGI. Trimming stripped 2 bases from V and 1 base from J, with 9 bases between. This CDR3 is built from 14 residues. For the CDR3, the DNA is TGTGCCAGCAGTTACGGGCAGGGTTCCTACGAGCAGTACTTC. This sequence encodes CASSYGQGSYEQYF.

The chain joins TRBV9 to TRBJ1-5; possibly TRBD1 for D (6 bases). V was pared by 3 bases and J by 4 bases, with 14 bases between. Germline CDR1 is SGDLS and CDR2 is YYNGEE. This CDR3 region has 15 residues. The CDR3 loop is CASSASGTYNQPQHF. The CDR3 coding sequence is TGTGCCAGCAGCGCATCCGGGACATATAATCAGCCCCAGCATTTT.

The J gene is TRBJ2-6, the V gene TRBV7-8; 7 nucleotides line up with TRBD2. The CDR3 length is 17 residues. After removal of 1 base from V and 4 bases from J, the junction contained 7 bases not matched to a gene. CDR1 is SGHVS, CDR2 FQNEAQ, per germline. CDR3 DNA: TGTGCCAGCAGCTTAGTGGGGGGGAACACCGGGGCCAACGTCCTGACTTTC. This sequence encodes CASSLVGGNTGANVLTF. The variable domain in full, completed from reference TRBV7-8 and TRBJ2-6, reads GAGVSQSPRYKVAKRGQDVALRCDPISGHVSLFWYQQALGQGPEFLTYFQNEAQLDKSGLPSDRFFAERPEGSVSTLKIQRTQQEDSAVYLCASSLVGGNTGANVLTFGAGSRLTVL.

This sequence joins TRBV12-3 or TRBV12-4 and TRBJ1-5, with D maybe TRBD1 (5 bases). Deletions cut 5 bases from V and 4 bases from J, with 15 bases between. The CDR3 sequence is 15 residues long. This chain's CDR3 is CASSITGEPNQPQHF. CDR3 DNA: TGTGCCAGCAGTATCACAGGAGAACCTAATCAGCCCCAGCATTTT.

This clonotype was counted only a few times. The V call is TRBV19, the J call TRBJ2-5, with 11 bases matching TRBD1. With 6 bases clipped from V and 5 bases from J, the junction kept 8 bases outside the gene matches. CDR1 is LNHDA, CDR2 SQIVND, per germline (reference sequence). The CDR3 is made up of 15 amino acids. Written as DNA, the CDR3 is TGTGCCAGTAGCCCCTGGACAGGGGGCAAGGAGACCCAGTACTTC. This codes for CASSPWTGGKETQYF.

The V and J genes are TRBV29-1 and TRBJ1-1, with 9 bases fitting TRBD1. This CDR3 has 14 amino acids. Germline CDR1 reads SQVTM; CDR2 reads ANQGSEA. The V and J ends lost 1 base and 4 bases, in that order; junction bases with no gene match: 4. The CDR3 protein is CSVEGATGGTEAFF. CDR3 in DNA: TGCAGCGTTGAAGGCGCGACAGGGGGCACTGAAGCTTTCTTT.